Sequencing of this T cell receptor (beta chain) was carried out in a study of blood T cell repertoires in COVID-19. Study overall: Some COVID-19 samples were acute and others convalescent; all came from the United States, Italy and Spain. The analysed material was cDNA or gDNA that came from T cells, B-cell-depleted T cells, or PBMCs.

Between the trimmed V and J ends, which lost 3 bases and 4 bases, there was a span of 19 bases. CDR1 and CDR2 from the germline V gene are SGHAT and FQNNGV. The CDR3 loop spans 17 amino acids. Original analysis: Amplification of reference gene primers was used by the study to estimate nucleated cell counts. TCRdb keeps only in-frame clones here, not all; method: immunoSEQ multiplex PCR. V and J calls and clone size are as listed in that table; D and trimming were resolved from the DNA. The table records 160,000 or so clones, 80% to 95% of them present only once. Patients from Seattle were sampled longitudinally, starting during active infection.

The TCR sequence derives from a woman in her sixties with COVID-19, enrolled during active disease. Sequencing was performed on peripheral blood. J is TRBJ1-3 and V is TRBV11-2; tentative D call: TRBD1 (5 bases). The CDR3 loop is CASSFLGGTTVGNTIYF. In DNA form, the CDR3 reads TGTGCCAGCAGCTTCCTCGGCGGGACCACAGTCGGAAACACCATATATTTT.